Here is one TCR beta chain with its context. It has no known antigen specificity. There are no base qualities to consult, and no much larger clone falls within one base. The record originates from a study of molecular identifiers for immune sequencing clone quantification (dated by TCRdb to 2017 to 2018). Background for the entire study: In a replicate experiment, RNA from about 21,000 or 97,000 naive CD8 T cells was split into five aliquots, four of which were sequenced. This methods study used CD8 T cells to benchmark TCR RNA copy counting and molecular-identifier clustering-based TCR repertoire sequencing (MIDCIRS). General study outcomes and caveats: Even against a background of about a million naive CD8 T cells, spiked-in Jurkat TCR RNA amounting to a single cell's worth was reported to be detectable. Spiked-in Jurkat TCR RNA (about ten copies' worth), which is not part of the donor repertoire, was contained in the naive libraries. When barcode sub-clustering was left out, chimeric consensus sequences inflated TCR diversity, with chimeras reaching as high as 47%. Identical TCR molecules sharing a barcode could cause highly expanded clone sizes to be underestimated. About three recovered TCR RNA copies per cell were obtained by modeling, versus about ten by digital PCR, implying a capture efficiency of 25% to 35%. In CMV-specific effector cells, clones with more than 20 RNA copies contained over 99% of molecules, whereas in naive cells such clones contained under 1% of molecules.

The library was prepared using PCR. TCRdb names Illumina HiSeq 4000 as the instrument used. Bulk TCR libraries were made following a previously described method, with the TCR primers given in Table S5. The Qiagen AllPrep DNA/RNA kit was used to purify total RNA. Before any analysis, reads coming from multiple sequencing runs of the same library were combined into one pool. Processing in the source paper ran as follows. Reads were retained only if an exact TCR constant sequence was present, and the retained reads were trimmed to 150 nt and grouped according to their 12-nt molecular barcodes. Reads in each barcode group were sub-clustered using a 15% Levenshtein threshold, and a quality-weighted consensus sequence was built for each RNA molecule. Non-functional sequences were discarded, and so were lower-count sequences lying one edit away from another sequence. On the basis of fitting two negative binomial distributions, barcode sub-clusters with fewer than 20% of the maximum read count were discarded. The public reads were reprocessed in TCRdb via fastp at Q25 and MiXCR, keeping in-frame beta chains. Rows matching on CDR3 protein sequence are summarized as one entry with the most common DNA and genes. V and J calls and clone size were set by TCRdb, not the authors. Across this sample there are over 600,000 distinct CDR3 sequences, with approximately 20% seen only once. The ten largest clones add up to 0.85% of the sample.

Naive CD8 T cell libraries were made from 20,000 to 1,000,000 sorted cells using 10%, 30% or 50% of purified RNA. Naive CD8 T cells were FACS-sorted as CD8+CD4-CCR7+CD45RA+ on a BD FACSAria II into RLT Plus buffer. To test detection sensitivity, Jurkat RNA equal to around nine TCR copies was added to samples of about 20,000-1,000,000 naive CD8 T cells. Enrichment of CD8 T cells was performed with RosetteSep CD8+ T Cell Enrichment Cocktail and Ficoll-Paque, after which ACK red cell lysis was carried out. This TCR was recovered from a human donor in good health. Some libraries in this study had Jurkat cell RNA spiked in. The sequenced material came from naive CD8+ T cells from blood, with Jurkat cell RNA spiked in. In light of the paper, this sample's cell subset or site label describes: FACS-sorted CD8+CD4-CCR7+CD45RA+ naive T cells.

The nucleotide sequence reads TGTGCCAGCGTAAGGGACGGCTACGAGCAGTACTTC. Protein translation: CASVRDGYEQYF. The chain joins TRBV5-8 to TRBJ2-7; the D segment may tentatively be TRBD1 or TRBD2, each giving 5 matched bases. A distance of 11 bases separates the germline ends of V and J, which lose 7 bases and 3 bases respectively. Reading the germline V gene gives CDR1 SGHTS and CDR2 YDEGEE. Spanning cysteine to phenylalanine, the CDR3 consists of 12 amino acids. CDR3 DNA is the only sequence kept; it has 36 bases, read in frame from the first base.